The 17 T cell receptor beta chains presented below share a single source sample, sequenced in a study of T cell repertoires in cytomegalovirus infection. TCRdb used MiXCR to reprocess the reads, holding one entry per CDR3 protein. The table has approximately 990,000 distinct CDR3 sequences, roughly 30% seen once; the top ten hold over 12%. These TCRs are of unknown antigen specificity. Source: cultured CD8+ T cells from PBMCs, taken from culture after CMV antigen stimulation. The receptors stem from a human donor in good health (CMV status not recorded). Some clones in this sample may be carry-over from other donors' samples.

This rearrangement joins TRBV5-1 to TRBJ2-2; 9 bases map to TRBD1. CDR3 size: 15 residues. Germline lookup yields CDR1 SGHRS and CDR2 YFSETQ. Trimming cost V 2 bases and J 4 bases; bases outside gene matches: 3. CDR3 loop: CASSFPGQGTGELFF. CDR3 DNA sequence: TGCGCCAGCAGCTTTCCGGGACAGGGCACCGGGGAGCTGTTTTTT. Looking up the rest from reference TRBV5-1 and TRBJ2-2 gives the full variable domain: KAGVTQTPRYLIKTRGQQVTLSCSPISGHRSVSWYQQTPGQGLQFLFEYFSETQRNKGNFPGRFSGRQFSNSRSEMNVSTLELGDSALYLCASSFPGQGTGELFFGEGSRLTVL.

The chain combines TRBV15 with TRBJ1-4; weak D call: TRBD1 (5 bases). Per the germline V gene, CDR1 is LNHNV and CDR2 is YYDKDF (reference sequence). The CDR3 covers 15 residues. V lost 8 bases and J 7 bases, leaving 20 bases between the germline ends. CDR3 nucleotide sequence: TGTGCCACCTGTCGTCAGGGATTAATCGGTGAAAAACTGTTTTTT. Translated, it gives CATCRQGLIGEKLFF.

As DNA, the CDR3 is TGTGCCAGCAGTCCCCAGGGTGGTAGACAAGAGACCCAGTACTTC. It encodes CASSPQGGRQETQYF. The chain couples TRBV28 to TRBJ2-5; D might be TRBD1 (5 bases). The CDR3 spans 15 residues. CDR1 MDHEN and CDR2 SYDVKM come from the germline V gene. V shed 5 bases and J shed 2 bases, with 15 bases lying between them.

The CDR3 spells CASSFLWTSGGYSYNEQFF. CDR3 in DNA: TGTGCCAGCAGCTTTCTCTGGACTAGCGGGGGCTATTCCTACAATGAGCAGTTCTTC. The V gene is TRBV7-9, the J gene TRBJ2-1; 13 positions match TRBD2. The length of the CDR3 is 19 residues. Germline assignment: CDR1 SEHNR and CDR2 FQNEAQ (reference sequence). The J segment lost 1 base and the V segment lost 3 bases, leaving 9 bases of the junction unmatched.

The chain is built from TRBV14 and TRBJ1-4; D gene uncertain. The V end lost 2 bases, the J end lost 8 bases, and 15 bases lay between the germline ends. CDR3 size: 15 residues. The germline gives CDR1 SGHDN, CDR2 FVKESK. The CDR3 nucleotides read TGTGCCAGCAGCCAAAGTTTTGGCGGGAGAGAAAAACTGTTTTTT. It encodes CASSQSFGGREKLFF.

The chain couples TRBV2 to TRBJ2-5; D might be TRBD2 (6 bases). This CDR3 contains 13 residues. Deletions cut 6 bases from V and 5 bases from J, with 13 bases between. Per the germline V gene, CDR1 is SNHLY and CDR2 is FYNNEI. The CDR3 DNA sequence: TGTGCCAGCAGCGGGGGAAATCGGGAGACCCAGTACTTC. Amino acid sequence: CASSGGNRETQYF.

This clonotype was seen more than once but under ten times. The gene calls are TRBV5-4 and TRBJ1-3; the D gene is possibly TRBD1 (5 bases). Germline V gives CDR1 SGHNT, CDR2 YYREEE (reference sequence). The CDR3 consists of 15 residues. The germline V and J ends were trimmed by 3 bases and 0 bases, with 10 bases remaining between them. CDR3 in DNA: TGTGCCAGCAGCTGGGGCGAAAACTCTGGAAACACCATATATTTT. Protein sequence: CASSWGENSGNTIYF. The full variable domain, with the rest looked up from reference TRBV5-4 and TRBJ1-3, is ETGVTQSPTHLIKTRGQQVTLRCSSQSGHNTVSWYQQALGQGPQFIFQYYREEENGRGNFPPRFSGLQFPNYSSELNVNALELDDSALYLCASSWGENSGNTIYFGEGSWLTVV.

A single count supports this clonotype. The J gene is TRBJ1-2, the V gene TRBV2, with TRBD1 identical over 10 bases. The CDR3 contains 16 residues. From germline, CDR1 is SNHLY and CDR2 FYNNEI. Trimming cost V 9 bases and J 2 bases; bases outside gene matches: 12. The CDR3 DNA is TGTGCCAGACAACAAGACTGGACAGGGGGGAACTATGGCTACACCTTC. Protein sequence: CARQQDWTGGNYGYTF.

This clonotype is a singleton in its sample. This rearrangement joins TRBV6-5 to TRBJ1-2; 9 bases fit TRBD1. Germline CDR1 reads MNHEY; CDR2 reads SVGAGI. This CDR3 has 16 residues. V shed 2 bases and J 4 bases; nucleotides not matched to a gene: 8. Written as DNA, the CDR3 is TGTGCCAGCAGTTACATGGGACAGGGCTCTTTCTATGGCTACACCTTC. Its protein is CASSYMGQGSFYGYTF.

Of note for this clonotype: A clone one base away is much larger, so this may be a read error. The chain couples TRBV11-3 to TRBJ2-3, with TRBD2 matching over 9 bases. CDR1 SGHNT and CDR2 YENEEA come from the germline V gene. V trimming: 4 bases; J trimming: 0 bases; junction bases outside the gene matches: 5. The CDR3 is 16 residues long. CDR3 amino acids: CASSSYSGGSTDTQYF. The CDR3 region has the DNA TGTGCCAGCAGCTCCTATAGCGGGGGTAGCACAGATACGCAGTATTTT.

This chain joins TRBV28 and TRBJ2-4; D perhaps matches TRBD2 (5 bases). V lost 5 bases and J lost 6, with 11 bases in between. This CDR3 has 13 amino acids. Germline V CDR1 and CDR2: MDHEN, SYDVKM. CDR3 nucleotides: TGTGCCAGCAGTCCGGGGATCCGAAACATTCAGTACTTC. It codes for CASSPGIRNIQYF.

In regard to this clonotype: Being one base from a much bigger clone, this may be a read error. V gene TRBV7-2 combines with J gene TRBJ2-1, with D maybe TRBD2 (6 bases). Germline V gene data show CDR1 as SGHTA and CDR2 as FQGNSA. The CDR3 sequence is 14 residues long. V lost 3 bases and J 8 bases, leaving 14 bases between the germline ends. The CDR3 sequence: CASSFLKWGDEQFF. CDR3 DNA: TGTGCCAGCAGCTTCCTTAAGTGGGGGGATGAGCAGTTCTTC.

In regard to this clonotype: An end of the junction does not agree with germline; a read error may underlie this. The chain is built from TRBV4-2 and TRBJ2-1; 10 bases fit TRBD2. The CDR3 is 19 amino acids. Germline V gene lookup returns CDR1 LGHNA and CDR2 YNFKEQ. The CDR3 DNA reads as TGTGTCAGCAGCCAAGATATACAGGGGCTAGCGGGGGCCGCTAATGAGCAGTTCTTC. It specifies CVSSQDIQGLAGAANEQFF.

The table lists this clonotype with a few counts. The chain couples TRBV4-2 to TRBJ1-6, with a weak D call TRBD1 (5 bases). This CDR3 has 18 amino acids. Germline assignment: CDR1 LGHNA and CDR2 YNFKEQ. V lost 1 base, J lost 4 bases, and 17 bases lay in between. CDR3 DNA: TGTGCCAGCAGCCAAGGTCGATTGGGGCCGGGTTATAATTCACCCCTCCACTTT. Its protein is CASSQGRLGPGYNSPLHF.

The chain carries TRBV7-9 and TRBJ1-4; D gene unclear. The CDR3 sequence is 16 residues long. CDR1 and CDR2 from the germline V gene are SEHNR and FQNEAQ (reference sequence). V was trimmed by 2 bases and J by 4 bases, leaving 14 bases between them. The CDR3 is CASSLSRRQFNEKLFF. In DNA, the CDR3 is TGTGCCAGCAGCTTAAGTAGACGGCAGTTTAATGAAAAACTGTTTTTT.

This clonotype came up a few times. This rearrangement joins TRBV7-2 to TRBJ2-5; 9 bases line up with TRBD2. Trimming cost V 3 bases and J 4 bases; bases outside gene matches: 12. CDR3 length equals 17 residues. From germline, CDR1 is SGHTA and CDR2 FQGNSA. The CDR3 is CASSLRKRGAVGETQYF. The CDR3 nucleotides are TGTGCCAGCAGCTTGCGAAAGCGGGGGGCGGTAGGAGAGACCCAGTACTTC.

As regards this clonotype: With a much larger clone just one base away, this may be a read error. This sequence joins TRBV6-2 or TRBV6-3 and TRBJ2-6; no definite D call. V lost 6 bases to trimming and J lost 6 bases, with 6 bases between them. The CDR3 sequence is 12 residues long. Germline CDR1 and CDR2: MNHEY and SVGEGT. The CDR3 DNA follows: TGTGCCAGCAGCCCCGCGGCCAACGTCCTGACTTTC. It yields the protein CASSPAANVLTF.